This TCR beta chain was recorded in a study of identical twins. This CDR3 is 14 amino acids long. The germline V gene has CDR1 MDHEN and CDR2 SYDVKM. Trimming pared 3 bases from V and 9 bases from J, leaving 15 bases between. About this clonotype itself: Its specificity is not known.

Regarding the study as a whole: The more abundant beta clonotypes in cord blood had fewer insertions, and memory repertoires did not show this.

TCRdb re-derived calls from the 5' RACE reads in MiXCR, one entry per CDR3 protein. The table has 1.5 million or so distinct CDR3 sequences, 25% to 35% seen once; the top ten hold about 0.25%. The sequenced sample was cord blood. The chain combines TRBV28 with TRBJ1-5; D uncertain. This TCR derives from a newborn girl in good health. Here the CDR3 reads CASSFFDSPSPQHF. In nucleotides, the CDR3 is TGTGCCAGCAGTTTCTTCGACTCCCCATCGCCCCAGCATTTT.